This T cell receptor (beta chain) is drawn from a study of post-analysis software for immune sequencing data. Whole-study findings and limits: In patients, TRBV5-6, TRBV5-1 and TRBV20-1 belonged to five or six TRBV segments found more frequently than in controls. Clustering by F measure revealed strong co-clustering among samples prepared together in one batch.

Trimming removed 0 bases from V and 1 base from J, with 7 bases in between. The CDR3 consists of 14 residues. Germline V gives CDR1 SGHRS, CDR2 YFSETQ. About this clonotype: What it binds is not known.

The authors incorporated unique molecular identifiers into the TCR beta cDNA libraries. cDNA molecules numbering roughly 0.5 million came from around 1 to 10 million T cells. In TCRdb, the PCR reads were re-called with MiXCR into one record per CDR3 protein. The sample includes 650,000 to 850,000 distinct CDR3 sequences, approximately 53% of them seen just once. Input material: blood. The receptor was derived from a girl between 10 and 17 years old with multiple sclerosis. This chain connects TRBV5-1 to TRBJ2-5; D uncertain. The CDR3 is CASSLGVAQETQYF. DNA of the CDR3: TGCGCCAGCAGCTTGGGGGTTGCCCAAGAGACCCAGTACTTC.